Below, 23 T cell receptor beta chains from the same sample are listed, as sequenced in a study of T cells expressing NK-cell markers. One entry per CDR3 protein, without DNA, is what TCRdb gives after re-calling the 5' RACE reads. The data include approximately 460,000 distinct CDR3 sequences; the top ten clones carry roughly 7.2%. The sample consisted of blood T cells: a sorted CD56 or NKG2C T cell subset, CD4+ or CD8+ T cells, or bulk PBMC T cells (not recorded which). The receptors were gathered from a woman aged 18 to 75 in good health.

Here the CDR3 reads CAISESEYDPDTQYF. J is TRBJ2-3 and V is TRBV10-3. The germline gives CDR1 ENHRY, CDR2 SYGVKD. This CDR3 spans 15 amino acids.

V is TRBV29-1 and J is TRBJ1-1; TCRdb returns TRBD1, unconfirmable since there is no DNA. Per the germline V gene, CDR1 is SQVTM and CDR2 is ANQGSEA. The CDR3 is 11 residues long. The CDR3 sequence is CSVSGGTGAFF.

The chain combines TRBV29-1 with TRBJ2-6; TCRdb calls TRBD1, which cannot be checked without DNA. Germline V gene sequence: CDR1 SQVTM, CDR2 ANQGSEA. The CDR3 is 16 residues long. The CDR3 sequence is CSVEGPGGFGANVLTF.

The chain uses TRBV10-3 and TRBJ1-3. There are 13 residues in the CDR3. CDR1 ENHRY and CDR2 SYGVKD come from the germline V gene. The CDR3 region is CAISAVSGNTIYF.

The CDR3 reads CASSLNLGGRETQYF. This chain connects TRBV7-6 to TRBJ2-5; TCRdb picks TRBD1, but there is no DNA to check that call. The CDR3 has 15 residues. CDR1 SGHVS and CDR2 FNYEAQ come from the germline V gene.

The chain uses TRBV5-5 and TRBJ2-1; TCRdb's D gene call, TRBD1, goes unchecked for lack of DNA. CDR1 SGHKS and CDR2 YYEKEE come from the germline V gene (reference sequence). The CDR3 loop spans 16 amino acids. CDR3 amino acids: CASSPRPGDPRNEQFF.

The J gene is TRBJ2-3, the V gene TRBV29-1; TCRdb calls TRBD2, which cannot be checked without DNA. Germline CDR1 reads SQVTM; CDR2 reads ANQGSEA. CDR3 length: 13 amino acids. The CDR3 loop reads CSSSGVSTYTQYF.

CDR3 protein: CASSFRQGEAFF. The chain is built from TRBV6-6 and TRBJ1-1; TCRdb's D call of TRBD1 is untestable without DNA. From germline, CDR1 is MNHNY and CDR2 SVGAGI (reference sequence). There are 12 residues in the CDR3.

The V gene is TRBV9, the J gene TRBJ1-6; TCRdb lists TRBD1, though no DNA is available to test this call. This CDR3 has 14 amino acids. CDR1 is SGDLS and CDR2 is YYNGEE in the germline V gene. CDR3 loop: CASSVAQGFSPLHF.

The genes are TRBV11-1 and TRBJ2-5. Germline-derived CDR1 and CDR2 are SGHAT and FQDESV (reference sequence). The CDR3 consists of 14 residues. The CDR3 spells CASSLDGPQETQYF.

V gene TRBV9 combines with J gene TRBJ2-3. The CDR3 extends over 13 amino acids. CDR1 is SGDLS, CDR2 YYNGEE, per germline. CDR3 sequence: CASSTRHTDTQYF.

The J gene is TRBJ2-2, the V gene TRBV7-6; TCRdb returns TRBD1, unconfirmable since there is no DNA. Germline V gene sequence: CDR1 SGHVS, CDR2 FNYEAQ. This CDR3 is built from 16 residues. The CDR3 reads CASSFMDSANTGELFF.

CDR3 sequence: CASKGLAGEGGELFF. The chain uses TRBV7-2 and TRBJ2-2; with no DNA, the TCRdb D assignment of TRBD2 cannot be verified. Germline CDR1 and CDR2: SGHTA and FQGNSA. The CDR3 is made up of 15 amino acids.

The rearrangement uses TRBV7-8 and TRBJ1-5. The CDR3 loop spans 13 amino acids. Germline CDR1 is SGHVS and CDR2 is FQNEAQ. The CDR3 loop reads CASSLQEDQPQHF.

This chain uses TRBV3-1 with TRBJ1-2; the TRBD1 assignment by TCRdb is unverifiable without DNA. This CDR3 is built from 15 residues. Per the germline V gene, CDR1 is LGHDT and CDR2 is YNNKEL (reference sequence). CDR3 region: CASSQSAGQAYGYTF.

The chain joins TRBV5-1 to TRBJ2-7; TCRdb names TRBD1, which stays unverified in the absence of DNA. Germline values: CDR1 SGHRS, CDR2 YFSETQ. CDR3 length equals 15 residues. CDR3 protein: CASSQRDRGDYEQYF.

The chain links TRBV11-2 to TRBJ1-1. Germline V gives CDR1 SGHAT, CDR2 FQNNGV. CDR3 length equals 14 residues. This CDR3 is CASSLRLGNTEAFF.

The chain has TRBV6-2 or TRBV6-3 and TRBJ2-5; the TRBD2 assignment by TCRdb is unverifiable without DNA. CDR1 is MNHEY, CDR2 SVGEGT, per germline. The CDR3 contains 16 residues. CDR3 protein: CASTYSGLAGQETQYF.

The CDR3 protein is CASSLRFGLAGVDEQFF. This chain connects TRBV27 to TRBJ2-1; TCRdb proposes TRBD2, but this gene call is untestable without DNA. The CDR3 covers 17 residues. Germline CDR1 and CDR2: MNHEY and SMNVEV (reference sequence).

The V call is TRBV7-9, the J call TRBJ1-4; as DNA is missing, the TRBD1 call by TCRdb cannot be tested. CDR3 length: 16 residues. CDR1 is SEHNR, CDR2 FQNEAQ, per germline (reference sequence). This chain's CDR3 is CASSLAPGDIREKLFF.

The chain employs TRBV6-1 and TRBJ2-4; TCRdb reports TRBD1, a call that lacks DNA to check it against. The CDR3 loop spans 13 amino acids. Per the germline V gene, CDR1 is MNHNS and CDR2 is SASEGT. CDR3 in amino acids: CASAPNRADIQYF.

The J gene is TRBJ2-7, the V gene TRBV12-3 or TRBV12-4; the D call from TCRdb, TRBD1, cannot be confirmed without DNA. The CDR3 has 15 amino acids. The CDR3 sequence: CASSFRDRGSYEQYF.

The V gene is TRBV11-2, the J gene TRBJ1-4; TCRdb calls TRBD1, which cannot be checked without DNA. CDR1 is SGHAT and CDR2 is FQNNGV in the germline V gene. The CDR3 has 14 residues. Here the CDR3 reads CASRPTGVAEKLFF. The full variable domain, its missing parts supplied by reference TRBV11-2 and TRBJ1-4, is EAGVAQSPRYKIIEKRQSVAFWCNPISGHATLYWYQQILGQGPKLLIQFQNNGVVDDSQLPKDRFSAERLKGVDSTLKIQPAKLEDSAVYLCASRPTGVAEKLFFGSGTQLSVL.